The next 28 T cell receptor beta chains were all read from a single sample in a study of beta chain features in type 1 diabetes. Expressed TCRB transcripts were sequenced because the isolated RNA had all been reverse transcribed beforehand. This table comes from immunoSEQ multiplex PCR, and its TCRdb copy is limited to in-frame clones, with some not included. The sample has about 320,000 clones; roughly 15% are singletons. The sequenced material came from central memory CD4+ T cells from blood. These receptors were collected from a young man in good health.

Only a few counts were recorded for this clone. The chain links TRBV18 to TRBJ2-7; perhaps TRBD1 as D (5 bases). Between the trimmed V and J ends, which lost 2 bases and 5 bases, there was a span of 13 bases. CDR3 size: 14 residues. Looked up from germline, CDR1 is KGHSH and CDR2 is LQKENI. The CDR3 bases are TGTGCCAGCTCACCAAGGGGTTTTGGCGACGAGCAGTACTTC. Its translation is CASSPRGFGDEQYF. Supplemented by reference TRBV18 and TRBJ2-7, the full variable domain reads NAGVMQNPRHLVRRRGQEARLRCSPMKGHSHVYWYRQLPEEGLKFMVYLQKENIIDESGMPKERFSAEFPKEGPSILRIQQVVRGDSAAYFCASSPRGFGDEQYFGPGTRLTVT.

A few counts support this clone. The gene calls are TRBV27 and TRBJ2-2; a possible D gene is TRBD1 (6 bases). V gave up 2 bases and J gave up 4 bases, with 8 bases separating them. The CDR3 is 14 residues long. The germline gives CDR1 MNHEY, CDR2 SMNVEV (reference sequence). The CDR3 loop reads CASSLRGGTGELFF. The CDR3 DNA reads as TGTGCCAGCAGTTTACGAGGGGGCACCGGGGAGCTGTTTTTT.

The chain uses TRBV6-5 and TRBJ1-2, with D perhaps TRBD1 (5 bases). The CDR3 totals 14 residues. The germline gives CDR1 MNHEY, CDR2 SVGAGI. Trimming took off 6 bases at V and 4 bases at J, with 15 bases between the two ends. CDR3 sequence (DNA): TGTGCCAGCAGAACTACCGGGACTCTCTATGGCTACACCTTC. This codes for CASRTTGTLYGYTF.

This chain links TRBV2 with TRBJ1-2; a possible D gene is TRBD1 (5 bases). Trimming cost V 5 bases and J 3 bases, with 10 bases left between them. The CDR3 is made up of 13 amino acids. The germline V gene has CDR1 SNHLY and CDR2 FYNNEI. The CDR3 DNA is TGTGCCAGCAGTAGAGACAGCTACTATGGCTACACCTTC. Amino acid sequence: CASSRDSYYGYTF.

This chain links TRBV5-4 with TRBJ2-5; weak D call: TRBD2 (6 bases). Per the germline V gene, CDR1 is SGHNT and CDR2 is YYREEE (reference sequence). V was pared by 3 bases and J by 5 bases, with 20 bases between. The CDR3 consists of 16 residues. In nucleotides, the CDR3 is TGTGCCAGCAGCTCCCCCGCATCCGGTCGGGGGGAGACCCAGTACTTC. Amino acid sequence: CASSSPASGRGETQYF.

A few counts support this clone. This chain uses TRBV7-2 with TRBJ2-1, with 7 positions matching TRBD2. V shed 2 bases, J shed 4 bases, and the junction held 8 bases outside the gene matches. The CDR3 loop spans 16 amino acids. The germline CDR1 and CDR2 sequences are SGHTA and FQGNSA. DNA for the CDR3: TGTGCCAGCAGCTTAACATCGGCTAGCGGATACAATGAGCAGTTCTTC. Translated, it gives CASSLTSASGYNEQFF.

The CDR3 DNA is TGTGCCAGCAGCAGGCGGGTAGGGTATAGCAATCAGCCCCAGCATTTT. Its protein is CASSRRVGYSNQPQHF. The V gene is TRBV11-3, the J gene TRBJ1-5; D is unclear. Germline lookup yields CDR1 SGHNT and CDR2 YENEEA. Deletions cut 5 bases from V and 0 bases from J, with 14 bases between. The CDR3 runs to 16 residues.

Comment on this clone: This sample includes further DNA sequences coding for the same CDR3. The J gene is TRBJ2-5, the V gene TRBV7-7; D might be TRBD1 (5 bases). Germline V gives CDR1 SSHAT, CDR2 FNYEAQ (reference sequence). The CDR3 covers 13 residues. The V gene lost 5 bases and the J gene lost 1 base, with 8 bases spanning the gap. The CDR3 is CASSLGAQETQYF. CDR3 bases: TGTGCCAGCAGCCTAGGGGCCCAAGAGACCCAGTACTTC.

This clone was observed a few times. The CDR3 region has the DNA TGTGCCAGCAGTGCAAGCACAGATACGCAGTATTTT. Its protein is CASSASTDTQYF. This rearrangement joins TRBV6-1 to TRBJ2-3; D is unclear. This CDR3 spans 12 amino acids. Per germline, CDR1 MNHNS and CDR2 SASEGT. The V end was cut by 4 bases, the J end by 0 bases, with 2 bases between.

This chain joins TRBV28 and TRBJ2-1; 12 positions match TRBD2. Unmatched junction bases numbered 13, after V lost 8 bases and J lost 8 bases. Germline V gene lookup returns CDR1 MDHEN and CDR2 SYDVKM. The CDR3 has 16 residues. CDR3 in DNA: TGTGCCAGCCACCAACCGGGACTAGCGGGTCGGCATGAGCAGTTCTTC. Translated: CASHQPGLAGRHEQFF.

Only a few counts were recorded for this clone. The chain links TRBV7-2 to TRBJ2-7; D ambiguous. V was trimmed by 9 bases and J by 2 bases, leaving 8 bases between them. CDR3 length equals 11 residues. CDR1 and CDR2 from the germline V gene are SGHTA and FQGNSA. The CDR3 nucleotides read TGTGCCAGGACACCTCCCTACGAGCAGTACTTC. Its protein is CARTPPYEQYF.

This clone has a handful of counts. The same CDR3 can be traced to other DNA sequences in this sample. CDR3 sequence: CASSIGTRTDTQYF. In nucleotides, the CDR3 is TGTGCCAGTAGTATTGGGACCCGCACAGATACGCAGTATTTT. The rearrangement links TRBV19 to TRBJ2-3, with D perhaps given as TRBD1 or TRBD2 (5 bases each). This CDR3 is built from 14 residues. From germline, CDR1 is LNHDA and CDR2 SQIVND (reference sequence). The germline V and J ends were trimmed by 3 bases and 1 base, with 8 bases remaining between them.

This clone was found many times. The J gene is TRBJ2-5, the V gene TRBV14; a weak D match, TRBD2 (6 bases). The CDR3 runs to 19 residues. Trimming removed 3 bases from V and 0 bases from J, with 23 bases in between. Germline-derived CDR1 and CDR2 are SGHDN and FVKESK. The CDR3 protein is CASSQSLGGWTLYQETQYF. CDR3 coding DNA: TGTGCCAGCAGCCAGTCTCTCGGGGGATGGACCTTGTACCAAGAGACCCAGTACTTC.

V is TRBV2 and J is TRBJ2-2; TRBD1 is a possible D gene (6 bases). V was cut by 6 bases and J by 6 bases, with 14 bases left in between. Germline CDR1 reads SNHLY; CDR2 reads FYNNEI. The CDR3 length is 14 residues. This CDR3 reads CASREQGPSGELFF. In DNA form, the CDR3 reads TGTGCCAGCAGGGAGCAGGGGCCATCCGGGGAGCTGTTTTTT.

The gene calls are TRBV14 and TRBJ2-1; 11 positions match TRBD2. CDR1 and CDR2 (germline): SGHDN, FVKESK. With V trimmed by 8 bases and J by 7 bases, 4 bases remained unmatched. CDR3 length: 13 residues. The CDR3 sequence is CASSLAGGNEQFF. The DNA for the CDR3 is TGTGCCAGCTCGTTAGCGGGAGGGAATGAGCAGTTCTTC.

This chain uses TRBV30 with TRBJ1-2; D is undetermined. The length of the CDR3 is 14 residues. Germline lookup yields CDR1 GTSNPN and CDR2 SVGIG (reference sequence). The V and J ends lost 1 base and 4 bases respectively, with 13 bases between them. The CDR3 bases are TGTGCCTGGAGTGAAGGGAGAGTGGGCTATGGCTACACCTTC. This sequence encodes CAWSEGRVGYGYTF.

In this sample, this clone turned up a few times. The chain has TRBV6-1 and TRBJ2-5, with D perhaps being TRBD1 or TRBD2 (6 bases each). The germline V gene has CDR1 MNHNS and CDR2 SASEGT. The CDR3 extends over 15 amino acids. Trimming removed 4 bases at V and 6 bases at J, with 18 bases between. CDR3 DNA sequence: TGTGCCAGCAGTGGTTGGGGGGCCCCCCTAAAGACCCAGTACTTC. Translation gives CASSGWGAPLKTQYF.

The J gene is TRBJ2-3, the V gene TRBV5-6; the D gene is possibly TRBD1 (6 bases). This CDR3 spans 13 amino acids. The germline V and J ends were trimmed by 3 bases and 6 bases, with 11 bases remaining between them. Germline loops: CDR1 SGHDT, CDR2 YYEEEE. CDR3 loop: CASSYDQGDTQYF. For the CDR3, the DNA is TGTGCCAGCAGCTACGATCAGGGGGATACGCAGTATTTT.

This clone occurred many times. The rearrangement uses TRBV4-3 and TRBJ2-7; D is unclear. The ends were cut back, 0 bases at V and 6 bases at J, with 6 bases in the middle. This CDR3 spans 12 amino acids. CDR1 LGHNA and CDR2 YSLEER come from the germline V gene. CDR3 nucleotides: TGCGCCAGCAGCCAAGAGCCGGGCGAGCAGTACTTC. Translated: CASSQEPGEQYF.

This clone was seen a handful of times. The rearrangement joins TRBV7-2 to TRBJ2-1, with 7 nucleotides matching TRBD2. Trimming removed 2 bases from V and 7 bases from J; junction bases left unmatched: 11. In germline, CDR1 is SGHTA, CDR2 FQGNSA. The CDR3 covers 16 residues. CDR3 nucleotides: TGTGCCAGCAGCTTAACACAAACGACTAGCAGGAATGAGCAGTTCTTC. Translated: CASSLTQTTSRNEQFF.

The chain is built from TRBV7-2 and TRBJ1-1, with D tentatively TRBD1 (5 bases). Looked up from germline, CDR1 is SGHTA and CDR2 is FQGNSA. V shed 6 bases and J shed 2 bases, with 13 bases lying between them. CDR3 length: 14 amino acids. The CDR3 bases are TGTGCCAGCAGTGTCCGGACACTTAACACTGAAGCTTTCTTT. Protein product: CASSVRTLNTEAFF.

This CDR3 is CASSSTQETQYF. CDR3 sequence (DNA): TGTGCCAGCAGCTCGACCCAAGAGACCCAGTACTTC. The chain links TRBV7-7 to TRBJ2-5; no firm D call. Germline CDR1 and CDR2: SSHAT and FNYEAQ (reference sequence). The CDR3 runs to 12 residues. V was clipped by 4 bases and J by 1 base, with 4 bases between them.

This clone was counted a few times. This rearrangement joins TRBV7-8 to TRBJ1-5; TRBD1 is a possible D gene (5 bases). Trimming removed 5 bases at V and 5 bases at J, with 10 bases between. In germline, CDR1 is SGHVS, CDR2 FQNEAQ. This CDR3 is 13 amino acids long. CDR3 in DNA: TGTGCCAGCAGCCTCTTAGGGGATCAGCCCCAGCATTTT. It specifies CASSLLGDQPQHF.

This clone was seen only a few times. The CDR3: CAWLGTGHRNTEAFF. The CDR3 DNA sequence: TGTGCCTGGCTAGGGACAGGGCACCGGAACACTGAAGCTTTCTTT. This sequence joins TRBV30 and TRBJ1-1; 9 nucleotides align to TRBD1. J gave up 1 base and V 5 bases, and 8 bases lay outside the gene matches. This CDR3 comprises 15 residues. Per the germline V gene, CDR1 is GTSNPN and CDR2 is SVGIG (reference sequence).

This clone has only a few counts. The chain has TRBV7-8 and TRBJ1-5; the D is unclear. The germline V and J ends were trimmed by 2 bases and 1 base, with 9 bases remaining between them. This CDR3 is 15 amino acids long. Germline assignment: CDR1 SGHVS and CDR2 FQNEAQ. CDR3 sequence: CASSLSLGSNQPQHF. Here the CDR3 DNA reads TGTGCCAGCAGCTTATCGTTGGGGAGCAATCAGCCCCAGCATTTT.

This chain links TRBV11-3 with TRBJ2-1, with TRBD2 identical over 7 bases. The CDR3 covers 13 residues. Germline V gene sequence: CDR1 SGHNT, CDR2 YENEEA. Trimming removed 0 bases from V and 10 bases from J; junction bases left unmatched: 3. For the CDR3, the DNA is TGTGCCAGCAGCTTAGAGCCTAGCGGCGAGCAGTTCTTC. Translated: CASSLEPSGEQFF.

This clone was detected many times. The chain has TRBV4-3 and TRBJ2-2; D unresolved. The CDR3 sequence is 19 residues long. Germline CDR1 reads LGHNA; CDR2 reads YSLEER. Between the trimmed V and J ends, which lost 2 bases and 0 bases, there was a span of 19 bases. The CDR3 reads CASSQYSLSGPANTGELFF. The CDR3 DNA sequence: TGCGCCAGCAGCCAATATAGCCTTTCCGGACCAGCGAACACCGGGGAGCTGTTTTTT.

This clone was counted a few times. This chain uses TRBV4-2 with TRBJ2-7; D possibly corresponds to TRBD1 (6 bases). Germline lookup yields CDR1 LGHNA and CDR2 YNFKEQ. The CDR3 totals 13 residues. V was pared by 5 bases and J by 5 bases, with 13 bases between. The CDR3 is CASSLMGADEQYV. CDR3 sequence (DNA): TGTGCCAGCAGCTTGATGGGGGCGGACGAGCAGTACGTC.